This TCR beta chain stems from a study of Ad26.COV2.S vaccination and SARS-CoV-2 variants. Study-wide background: Each vaccinee took Ad26.COV2.S intramuscularly, once or twice 56 days apart. Whole-study results and caveats: Reported findings describe substantial breadth in spike-specific CD8+ and CD4+ T cell responses following vaccination.

For this clone: Its target is unknown.

Measured with immunoSEQ multiplex PCR; TCRdb has only the in-frame clones, and not every one. The sample carries about 460,000 clones, 89% recorded once. Regarding treatment: 15 to 20 received Ad26.COV2.S at low or high dose, single or two shots; several received placebo; per-sample allocation not given. Sample collection was performed on day 63 after the first vaccine or placebo injection. The CDR3 runs to 15 residues. The V and J ends lost 3 bases and 5 bases respectively, with 17 bases between them. Germline V lookup: CDR1 DFQATT, CDR2 SNEGSKA (reference sequence). V gene TRBV20-1 combines with J gene TRBJ1-5; D is possibly TRBD1 (6 bases). The source of this sequence is a person between 18 and 60 years old who received the Ad26.COV2.S COVID-19 vaccine or a placebo. Sequences were derived from peripheral blood, sampled in a trial of Ad26.COV2.S vaccine versus placebo. The CDR3 sequence: CSASAGGRNHQPQHF. CDR3 nucleotides: TGCAGTGCTAGTGCCGGGGGGCGAAATCATCAGCCCCAGCATTTT.